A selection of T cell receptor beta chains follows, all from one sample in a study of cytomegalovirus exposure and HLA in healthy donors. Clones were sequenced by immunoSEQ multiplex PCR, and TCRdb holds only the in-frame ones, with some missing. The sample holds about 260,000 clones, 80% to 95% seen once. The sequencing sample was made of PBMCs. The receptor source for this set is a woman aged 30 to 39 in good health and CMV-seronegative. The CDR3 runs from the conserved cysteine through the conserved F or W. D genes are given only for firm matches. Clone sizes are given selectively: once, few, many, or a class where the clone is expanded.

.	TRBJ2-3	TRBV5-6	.	TGTGCCAGCAGCTCGCGACAGCTGAGGGCAGATACGCAGTATTTT	CASSSRQLRADTQYF
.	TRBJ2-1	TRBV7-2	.	TGTGCCAGCAGCTTAGTGGTGGGAGGCGTAGCCGAGCAGTTCTTC	CASSLVVGGVAEQFF
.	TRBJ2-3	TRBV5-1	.	TGCGCCAGCAGCTTGCGCGGGACAAACACAGATACGCAGTATTTT	CASSLRGTNTDTQYF
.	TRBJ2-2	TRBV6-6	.	TGTGCCAGCTGGTCCCCCCCAGCCTCCAACACCGGGGAGCTGTTTTTT	CASWSPPASNTGELFF
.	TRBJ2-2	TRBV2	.	TGTGCCAGCAGGGGGGGACAACCCTACACCGGGGAGCTGTTTTTT	CASRGGQPYTGELFF
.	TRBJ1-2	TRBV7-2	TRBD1	TGTGCCAGCAGCTCTTGGGACAGAAACTATGGCTACACCTTC	CASSSWDRNYGYTF
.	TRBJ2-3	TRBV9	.	TGTGCCAGCAGCGGGGGTGGTCGCACAGATACGCAGTATTTT	CASSGGGRTDTQYF
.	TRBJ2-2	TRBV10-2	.	TGCGCCAGCAGTAGGGCCGGGGAGCTGTTTTTT	CASSRAGELFF
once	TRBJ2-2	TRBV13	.	TGTGCCAGCAGCTATCCCACACCCGGGGAGCTGTTTTTT	CASSYPTPGELFF
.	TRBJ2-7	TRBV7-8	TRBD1	TGTGCCAGCAGCCCTGCCGGGACAGGTTACGAGCAGTACTTC	CASSPAGTGYEQYF
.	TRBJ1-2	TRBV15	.	TGTGCCACCAGCAGAGATCTGGGCACAGACTATGGCTACACCTTC	CATSRDLGTDYGYTF
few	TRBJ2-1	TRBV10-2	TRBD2	TGCGCCAGCAGTGAGTTTGCGGGAGTTAATGAGCAGTTCTTC	CASSEFAGVNEQFF
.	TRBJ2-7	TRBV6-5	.	TGTGCCAGCAGTTCCCCGGGCGTCTCCTACGAGCAGTACTTC	CASSSPGVSYEQYF
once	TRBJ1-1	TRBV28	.	TGTGCCAGCAGTTTAACGGTGAACACTGAAGCTTTCTTT	CASSLTVNTEAFF
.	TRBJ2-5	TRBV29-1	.	TGCAGCGTTAAACAAGAGACCCAGTACTTC	CSVKQETQYF
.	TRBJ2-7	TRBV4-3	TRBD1	TGCGCCAGCAGCCAAACCGGACAGGGATCCTACGAGCAGTACTTC	CASSQTGQGSYEQYF
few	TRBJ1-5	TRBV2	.	TGTGCCAGCACGGGCTCAGGGAAGGATCAGCCCCAGCATTTT	CASTGSGKDQPQHF
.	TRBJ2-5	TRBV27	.	TGTGCCAGCAGTTTATACCTAGCAGAGACCCAGTACTTC	CASSLYLAETQYF
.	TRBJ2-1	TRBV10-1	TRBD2	TGCGCCAGCAGTGAGGCGGGGGATGAGCAGTTCTTC	CASSEAGDEQFF
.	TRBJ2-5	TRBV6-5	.	TGTGCCAGCAGTTACTCGGGAAGACAAGAGACCCAGTACTTC	CASSYSGRQETQYF
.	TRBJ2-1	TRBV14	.	TGTGCCAGCAGCCAAGTTTCGAGGTTGAATGAGCAGTTCTTC	CASSQVSRLNEQFF
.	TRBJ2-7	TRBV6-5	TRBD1	TGTGCCAGCAGTTTGGGACAGGGGAGGATCGAGCAGTACTTC	CASSLGQGRIEQYF
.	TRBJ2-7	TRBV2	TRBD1	TGTGCCAGCAGTGAAGAGAGGACAGGCAATCAATTC	CASSEERTGNQF
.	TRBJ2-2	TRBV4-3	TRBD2	TGCGCCAGCAGCCAAGAGCGGGAGTGGGAGCTGTTTTTT	CASSQEREWELFF
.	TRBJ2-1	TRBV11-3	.	TGTGCCAGCAGCCCCCGACTAGATGGCAATGAGCAGTTCTTC	CASSPRLDGNEQFF
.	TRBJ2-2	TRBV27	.	TGTGCCAGCAGAGAGAACACCGGGGAGCTGTTTTTT	CASRENTGELFF
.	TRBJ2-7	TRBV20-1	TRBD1	TGCAGTGCGACGGACAGGGGCGAGCAGTACTTC	CSATDRGEQYF
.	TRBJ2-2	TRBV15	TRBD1	TGTGCCACCAGCAGAGGGACAGGGGGCGGAACCGGGGAGCTGTTTTTT	CATSRGTGGGTGELFF
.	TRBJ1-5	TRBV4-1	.	TGCGCCAGCAGCCAAGGACCCAGCCTTGTGGCCCAGCATTTT	CASSQGPSLVAQHF
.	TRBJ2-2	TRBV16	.	TGTGCCAGCAGCCAAGGACAGATCACCGGGGAGCTGTTTTTT	CASSQGQITGELFF
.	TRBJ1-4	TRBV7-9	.	TGTGCCAGCAGCTTAGGGACACTAGCTAATGAAAAACTGTTTTTT	CASSLGTLANEKLFF
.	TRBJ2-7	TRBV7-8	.	TGTGCCAGCAGCTTAGGACGGGCCTACGAGCAGTACTTC	CASSLGRAYEQYF
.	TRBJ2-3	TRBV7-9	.	TGTGCCAGCAGCTTAGTAACGGGACCCACAGATACGCAGTATTTT	CASSLVTGPTDTQYF
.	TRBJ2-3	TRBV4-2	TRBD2	TGTGCCAGCAGCCAAGAATTGGCCAGAGCGGGGGGGACAGATACGCAGTATTTT	CASSQELARAGGTDTQYF
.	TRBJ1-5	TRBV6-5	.	TGTGCCAGCAGCCGACAGGGCAATCAGCCCCAGCATTTT	CASSRQGNQPQHF
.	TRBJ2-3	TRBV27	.	TGTGCCCACAAGCACGAAACTGCTACTACCCTCACAGATACGCAGTATTTT	CAHKHETATTLTDTQYF
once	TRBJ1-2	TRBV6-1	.	TGTGCCAGGATCGCAGGGGTCGGCTACACCTTC	CARIAGVGYTF
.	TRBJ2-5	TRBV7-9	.	TGTGCCAGCAGCTCAGAGACCCAGTACTTC	CASSSETQYF
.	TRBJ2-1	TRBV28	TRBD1	TGTGCCAGCAGTTTCCGCGGGACAGGGCAAAACAATGAGCAGTTCTTC	CASSFRGTGQNNEQFF
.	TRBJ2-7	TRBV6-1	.	TGTGCCAGCAGTGTGACAGCCTACGAGCAGTACTTC	CASSVTAYEQYF
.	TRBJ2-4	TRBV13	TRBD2	TGTGCCAGCAGCTCCGGGACTATTGCGTCTAACATTCAGTACTTC	CASSSGTIASNIQYF
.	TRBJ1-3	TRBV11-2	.	TGTGCCACCCGACAGTCCTACTCTGGAAACACCATATATTTT	CATRQSYSGNTIYF
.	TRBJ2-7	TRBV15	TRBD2	TGTGCCACCAGCACCCAGGGACTAGCGGGAGGCTACGAGCAGTACTTC	CATSTQGLAGGYEQYF
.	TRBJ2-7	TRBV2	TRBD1	TGTGCCAGCAGTATGGGACAGGGGGCAAACGAGCAGTACTTC	CASSMGQGANEQYF
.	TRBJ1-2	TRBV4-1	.	TGCGCCAGCAGCCCCCCGAAGCTCAACTATGGCTACACCTTC	CASSPPKLNYGYTF
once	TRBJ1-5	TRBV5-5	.	TGTGCCAGCAGCCAGAGCACTTGGCAGCTCAATCAGCCCCAGCATTTT	CASSQSTWQLNQPQHF
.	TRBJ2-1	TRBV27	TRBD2	TGTGCCAGCAGTCCTCTGACGGTAGCGGGAGGCCCTTTGGATGAGCAGTTCTTC	CASSPLTVAGGPLDEQFF
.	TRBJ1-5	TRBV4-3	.	TGCGCCAGCAGCCAAGCGTATAGCAATCAGCCCCAGCATTTT	CASSQAYSNQPQHF
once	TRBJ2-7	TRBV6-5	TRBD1	TGTGCCAGCAGTAACCTAGGGACAGGGGTCGACGAGCAGTACTTC	CASSNLGTGVDEQYF
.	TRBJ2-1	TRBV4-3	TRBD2	TGCGCCAGCAGCCAAGGTGAACCGGGACTAGCGGGAGGGCCCAGGTTCTTC	CASSQGEPGLAGGPRFF
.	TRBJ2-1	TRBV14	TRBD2	TGTGCCAGCAGCCAAGCCTGGACTAGCTACAATGAGCAGTTCTTC	CASSQAWTSYNEQFF